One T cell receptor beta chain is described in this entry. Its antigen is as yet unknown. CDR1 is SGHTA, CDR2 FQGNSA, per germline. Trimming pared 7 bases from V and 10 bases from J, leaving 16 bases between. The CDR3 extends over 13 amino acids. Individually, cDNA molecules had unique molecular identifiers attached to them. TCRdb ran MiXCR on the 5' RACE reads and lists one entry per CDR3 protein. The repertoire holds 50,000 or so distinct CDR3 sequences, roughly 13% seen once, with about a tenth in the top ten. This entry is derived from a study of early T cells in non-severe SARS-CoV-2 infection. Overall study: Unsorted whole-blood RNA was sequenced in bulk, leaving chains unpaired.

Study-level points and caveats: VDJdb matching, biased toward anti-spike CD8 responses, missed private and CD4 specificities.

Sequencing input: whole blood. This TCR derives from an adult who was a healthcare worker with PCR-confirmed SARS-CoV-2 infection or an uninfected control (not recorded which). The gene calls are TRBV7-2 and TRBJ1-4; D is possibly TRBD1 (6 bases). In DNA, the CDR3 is TGTGCCAGCACCCAGGGGCGGCAGGGAAAACTGTTTTTT. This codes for CASTQGRQGKLFF.